The next 25 T cell receptor beta chains were all read from a single sample in a study of shared clonotypes between healthy human individuals. The protocol was immunoSEQ multiplex PCR, while the TCRdb copy is restricted to in-frame clones and leaves out a portion. The table lists about 870,000 clones, 80% to 95% of them singletons. In the naive CD8 group, cells lacked CD45RO and were positively selected for CCR7, so terminally differentiated effector memory CD45RA+ cells were left out. The sequenced sample consisted of naive CD8+ T cells sorted from blood. The receptors derive from a man aged 30-40 years in good health.

The chain uses TRBV10-3 and TRBJ2-7, with 11 bases fitting TRBD2. Germline CDR1 reads ENHRY; CDR2 reads SYGVKD. This CDR3 spans 16 amino acids. V shed 2 bases, J shed 3 bases, and the junction held 6 bases outside the gene matches. CDR3 DNA: TGTGCCATCAGTGAGCCCGGACTAGCGGGTATCTACGAGCAGTACTTC. It encodes CAISEPGLAGIYEQYF.

The rearrangement links TRBV9 to TRBJ1-2; D is unclear. Trimming shortened V by 0 bases and J by 4 bases, and 19 bases separated the two germline ends. Germline CDR1 SGDLS, CDR2 YYNGEE. There are 17 residues in the CDR3. CDR3 in amino acids: CASSVGEGTRRTYGYTF. The CDR3 DNA sequence: TGTGCCAGCAGCGTAGGGGAGGGAACAAGGCGGACCTATGGCTACACCTTC.

The genes are TRBV4-1 and TRBJ2-7, with 10 bases fitting TRBD2. Trimming removed 3 bases from V and 4 bases from J; junction bases left unmatched: 9. Germline CDR1 and CDR2: MGHRA and YSYEKL. This CDR3 comprises 16 residues. CDR3 residues: CASSHVPGLASYEQYF. CDR3 DNA sequence: TGCGCCAGCAGCCATGTACCGGGACTAGCGAGTTACGAGCAGTACTTC.

This chain links TRBV5-1 with TRBJ2-1, with 7 bases lining up with TRBD2. In germline, CDR1 is SGHRS, CDR2 YFSETQ. Trimming at V came to 0 bases and at J to 8 bases, leaving 11 bases not matched to a gene. The CDR3 spans 16 residues. The CDR3 loop is CASSLGGGGGTYEQFF. The CDR3 DNA is TGCGCCAGCAGCTTGGGCGGCGGGGGAGGGACCTATGAGCAGTTCTTC.

V gene TRBV7-2 combines with J gene TRBJ1-1; no definite D call. Germline CDR1 is SGHTA and CDR2 is FQGNSA. V lost 3 bases, J lost 1 base, and 9 bases lay in between. This CDR3 is 14 amino acids long. CDR3 in amino acids: CASSLIEWNTEAFF. The CDR3 bases are TGTGCCAGCAGCTTGATCGAGTGGAACACTGAAGCTTTCTTT. Full variable domain (missing parts from reference TRBV7-2 and TRBJ1-1): GAGVSQSPSNKVTEKGKDVELRCDPISGHTALYWYRQSLGQGLEFLIYFQGNSAPDKSGLPSDRFSAERTGGSVSTLTIQRTQQEDSAVYLCASSLIEWNTEAFFGQGTRLTVV.

The chain couples TRBV28 to TRBJ2-7, with unresolved D. Deletions cut 3 bases from V and 4 bases from J, with 7 bases between. CDR3 length: 12 amino acids. The V gene's germline CDR1 is MDHEN and CDR2 SYDVKM. CDR3 sequence: CASSFGRYEQYF. CDR3 nucleotide sequence: TGTGCCAGCAGTTTCGGTAGATACGAGCAGTACTTC. The variable domain in full, completed from reference TRBV28 and TRBJ2-7, reads DVKVTQSSRYLVKRTGEKVFLECVQDMDHENMFWYRQDPGLGLRLIYFSYDVKMKEKGDIPEGYSVSREKKERFSLILESASTNQTSMYLCASSFGRYEQYFGPGTRLTVT.

The chain carries TRBV28 and TRBJ2-1, with D possibly being TRBD1 or TRBD2 (5 bases each). Germline-derived CDR1 and CDR2 are MDHEN and SYDVKM. This CDR3 is built from 16 residues. Deletions cut 5 bases from V and 4 bases from J, with 18 bases between. In nucleotides, the CDR3 is TGTGCCAGCAGTCAGCTAGAAGGGACGGGTTACAATGAGCAGTTCTTC. It codes for CASSQLEGTGYNEQFF.

The chain joins TRBV29-1 to TRBJ2-2; no firm D call. Looked up from germline, CDR1 is SQVTM and CDR2 is ANQGSEA. The V gene lost 2 bases and the J gene lost 1 base, with 5 bases spanning the gap. CDR3 length: 13 residues. CDR3 region: CSVERRNTGELFF. The CDR3 DNA follows: TGCAGCGTTGAAAGACGGAACACCGGGGAGCTGTTTTTT.

The chain carries TRBV7-6 and TRBJ2-7; TRBD1 matches at 8 bases. CDR1 and CDR2 from the germline V gene are SGHVS and FNYEAQ. The CDR3 is 15 amino acids. Unmatched junction bases numbered 5, after V lost 1 base and J lost 3 bases. The CDR3 loop is CASSLERTGIYEQYF. CDR3 nucleotides: TGTGCCAGCAGCTTAGAGAGGACAGGGATCTACGAGCAGTACTTC.

This chain joins TRBV27 and TRBJ2-1; 7 bases agree with TRBD1. The CDR3 extends over 15 amino acids. Germline V gene data show CDR1 as MNHEY and CDR2 as SMNVEV (reference sequence). V trimming: 5 bases; J trimming: 2 bases; junction bases outside the gene matches: 6. CDR3 loop: CASSLQTGTYNEQFF. CDR3 DNA sequence: TGTGCCAGCAGTCTCCAGACAGGGACCTACAATGAGCAGTTCTTC.

The rearrangement joins TRBV19 to TRBJ2-7; the D gene is possibly TRBD1 (6 bases). This CDR3 contains 14 residues. Germline V gene sequence: CDR1 LNHDA, CDR2 SQIVND (reference sequence). V lost 4 bases, J lost 2 bases, and 12 bases lay in between. CDR3 DNA sequence: TGTGCCAGTAGTAAACTACAGGGTCCCTACGAGCAGTACTTC. Protein product: CASSKLQGPYEQYF.

The rearrangement links TRBV6-5 to TRBJ2-3; 10 bases align to TRBD1. V was clipped by 8 bases and J by 2 bases; unmatched bases: 7. Germline V gene data show CDR1 as MNHEY and CDR2 as SVGAGI. This CDR3 is built from 15 residues. The CDR3 loop reads CASRRTGGSTDTQYF. The CDR3 DNA reads TGTGCCAGCCGAAGGACAGGGGGTTCCACAGATACGCAGTATTTT.

The CDR3 DNA follows: TGTGCCAGCAGCTTGGGGCGTACCTACACCGGGGAGCTGTTTTTT. Translating gives CASSLGRTYTGELFF. The V gene is TRBV5-4, the J gene TRBJ2-2; unclear D gene. The CDR3 totals 15 residues. Germline-derived CDR1 and CDR2 are SGHNT and YYREEE (reference sequence). V dropped 0 bases and J dropped 3 bases, with 9 bases sitting between them.

The J gene is TRBJ2-3, the V gene TRBV7-8; D might be TRBD1 (7 bases). Germline-derived CDR1 and CDR2 are SGHVS and FQNEAQ. This CDR3 region has 15 residues. Trimming removed 9 bases from V and 0 bases from J, with 16 bases in between. The chain's CDR3 is CASARGAFSTDTQYF. DNA for the CDR3: TGTGCCAGTGCCAGGGGGGCCTTCAGCACAGATACGCAGTATTTT.

The chain is built from TRBV6-1 and TRBJ2-7; 7 nucleotides match TRBD1. CDR3 size: 17 residues. Germline loops: CDR1 MNHNS, CDR2 SASEGT. V gave up 4 bases and J gave up 0 bases; unmatched junction bases: 12. The CDR3 nucleotides are TGTGCCAGCAGTGGCCCTCTCCAGGACAGGAGCTCCTACGAGCAGTACTTC. Translation gives CASSGPLQDRSSYEQYF.

Points on this clone: The identical CDR3 is also encoded by other nucleotide sequences in the sample. This chain uses TRBV7-9 with TRBJ1-4; no firm D call. CDR1 and CDR2 from the germline V gene are SEHNR and FQNEAQ (reference sequence). CDR3 length equals 12 residues. V was shortened by 5 bases and J by 7 bases, with 8 bases between the two germline ends. CDR3 DNA sequence: TGTGCCAGCAGCCTACGAGGTGAAAAACTGTTTTTT. Protein product: CASSLRGEKLFF.

This chain joins TRBV10-2 and TRBJ1-3; no clear D gene. Germline V CDR1 and CDR2: WSHSY, SAAADI. The CDR3 consists of 17 residues. V gave up 2 bases and J gave up 0 bases, with 14 bases separating them. CDR3 sequence: CASSEVYDISSGNTIYF. CDR3 sequence (DNA): TGCGCCAGCAGTGAGGTCTACGACATAAGCTCTGGAAACACCATATATTTT.

The chain uses TRBV4-1 and TRBJ1-2; D call uncertain. V was trimmed by 0 bases and J by 1 base, leaving 6 bases between them. This CDR3 region has 14 residues. Germline V CDR1 and CDR2: MGHRA, YSYEKL. CDR3 region: CASSQDSVNYGYTF. The DNA for the CDR3 is TGCGCCAGCAGCCAAGATTCGGTTAACTATGGCTACACCTTC.

This chain links TRBV10-1 with TRBJ2-3; TRBD1 might be the D (5 bases). Germline CDR1 WNHNN, CDR2 SYGVQD (reference sequence). Trimming left V 2 bases short and J 3 bases short, with 6 bases between. The CDR3 contains 13 residues. The CDR3 region is CASSEQGTDTQYF. The CDR3 bases are TGCGCCAGCAGTGAGCAGGGTACAGATACGCAGTATTTT.

This clone appeared a few times. The chain employs TRBV6-1 and TRBJ2-1; D remains unclear. Germline V gene lookup returns CDR1 MNHNS and CDR2 SASEGT. CDR3 length equals 12 residues. V lost 2 bases and J 9 bases, leaving 8 bases between the germline ends. The CDR3 nucleotides are TGTGCCAGCAGTGAACTTAGCAGTGAGCAGTTCTTC. Translating gives CASSELSSEQFF.

The chain employs TRBV6-6 and TRBJ2-1, with TRBD2 matching over 7 bases. Germline loops: CDR1 MNHNY, CDR2 SVGAGI (reference sequence). This CDR3 has 15 amino acids. After removal of 2 bases from V and 3 bases from J, the junction contained 4 bases not matched to a gene. In DNA form, the CDR3 reads TGTGCCAGCAGTTACCTAGCTAGCGGCTACAATGAGCAGTTCTTC. This codes for CASSYLASGYNEQFF.

The chain joins TRBV6-6 to TRBJ2-1; D is uncertain. This CDR3 comprises 16 residues. CDR1 is MNHNY and CDR2 is SVGAGI in the germline V gene (reference sequence). The V end was cut by 0 bases, the J end by 8 bases, with 17 bases between. The CDR3 DNA is TGTGCCAGCAGTTACTCCCTGCAGACTGGGAACCATGAGCAGTTCTTC. Translation gives CASSYSLQTGNHEQFF.

This chain connects TRBV7-9 to TRBJ1-4; tentative D call: TRBD1 (6 bases). CDR1 is SEHNR and CDR2 is FQNEAQ in the germline V gene (reference sequence). Deletions cut 4 bases from V and 8 bases from J, with 17 bases between. The CDR3 covers 15 residues. The CDR3 protein is CASSSLDTGTEKLFF. DNA of the CDR3: TGTGCCAGCAGCTCCCTCGACACAGGGACCGAAAAACTGTTTTTT.

This clone was detected a few times. The chain carries TRBV10-2 and TRBJ2-7, with a weak D call TRBD2 (6 bases). V lost 8 bases to trimming and J lost 7 bases, with 15 bases between them. The CDR3 is made up of 12 amino acids. The V gene's germline CDR1 is WSHSY and CDR2 SAAADI. The CDR3 DNA reads TGCGCCAGCCTCGGGCGGGGCGGAGAGCAGTACTTC. It codes for CASLGRGGEQYF.

This clone was observed a handful of times. The V call is TRBV2, the J call TRBJ1-2; the D gene is possibly TRBD1 (6 bases). V was trimmed by 9 bases and J by 8 bases, leaving 25 bases between them. CDR3 length: 15 residues. CDR1 is SNHLY and CDR2 is FYNNEI in the germline V gene. The CDR3 DNA is TGTGCCAGGAAGCACCCAGGGGATCAGGGAAAGGGCTACACCTTC. It yields the protein CARKHPGDQGKGYTF.